The rows below give T cell receptor delta chains drawn from one sample of a study of gamma-delta T cells after stem cell transplantation. TCRdb re-processed the RT-PCR reads using CATT. This sample carries about 11,000 delta-chain clones, less than 50% of them seen once, and the ten largest clones take around 3%. The sequenced material came from gamma-delta T cells. All receptors derive from a human donor. It is not recorded whose cells these are; they may come from a transplant donor. CDR3s include the opening cysteine and the closing phenylalanine or tryptophan. The D gene is left open where the match is weak. Only some rows state a clone size, as once, few, many or a class for expanded clones.

D gene,V gene,clone size,J gene,CDR3 DNA,CDR3 protein
NA,TRDV2,NA,TRDJ2,TGTGCCTGTGACCGACGGGGGAGAACAGCAAAACTCTTCTTT,CACDRRGRTAKLFF
NA,TRDV1,few,TRDJ1,TGTGCTCTTGGGGGGCCTTCGCTACAAAGGTGGACCTACACCGATAAACTCATCTTT,CALGGPSLQRWTYTDKLIF
NA,TRDV3,NA,TRDJ1,TGTGCCTTTAGGAACTACAAAACAAACTTGGGGACCCGTTACACCGATAAACTCATCTTT,CAFRNYKTNLGTRYTDKLIF
TRDD3,TRDV1,few,TRDJ1,TGTGCTCTTGGGGACCTCTTCAACTGGGGGATACGCGTCCGGGACACCGATAAACTCATCTTT,CALGDLFNWGIRVRDTDKLIF
NA,TRDV1,few,TRDJ1,TGTGCTCTTGGGGAATTTCAAATTCCCTTTGGGTTGACGCGGGGACTCATCTTT,CALGEFQIPFGLTRGLIF
NA,TRDV1,NA,TRDJ1,TGTGCTATTGGGGGTTGTCCTACGTCGGATAACACCGATAAACTCATCTTT,CAIGGCPTSDNTDKLIF
NA,TRDV2,medium-sized,TRDJ3,TGTGCCTGTGACAGGGCTAGGGAGACTAGCTCCTGGGACACCCGACAGATGTTTTTC,CACDRARETSSWDTRQMFF
NA,TRDV1,NA,TRDJ1,TGTGCTCTTGGGGACCCATTTACAGCCTACACCGATAAACTCATCTTT,CALGDPFTAYTDKLIF
TRDD3,TRDV2,NA,TRDJ2,TGTGCCTGTGACACTCTTCTTACTGGGGTCCGTCCCGCACAACTCTTCTTT,CACDTLLTGVRPAQLFF
TRDD3,TRDV1,few,TRDJ1,TGCGCTCTTGGGGATCTCACCGGGACTGGGGGACCAAATAAACTCATCTTT,CALGDLTGTGGPNKLIF
NA,TRDV1,few,TRDJ1,TGTGCTCTTGGGGAACTCTACTGCATGCTGGGGGTAAATAGGCATGATAAACTCATCTTT,CALGELYCMLGVNRHDKLIF
TRDD3,TRDV1,NA,TRDJ1,TGTGCTCTTGGGGAACTTACCCACGCGTGCTGGGGGATATCATCCAAACTCATCTTT,CALGELTHACWGISSKLIF
NA,TRDV2,NA,TRDJ1,TGTGCCTGTGACGAAAGCGAAGGTCCGGGCATTCTAATTACGGATAAACTCATCTTT,CACDESEGPGILITDKLIF
TRDD3,TRDV1,once,TRDJ1,TGTGCTCTTGGGGTCAACCCCCCCCCCCTCGACAGACTGGGGGACACCGATAAACTCATCTTT,CALGVNPPPLDRLGDTDKLIF
TRDD3,TRDV2,few,TRDJ1,TGTGCCTGTGACACCGTACTGGGGGATTCGTACACCGATAAACTCATCTTT,CACDTVLGDSYTDKLIF
TRDD3,TRDV3,few,TRDJ1,TGTGCCTTAGACTTCGGGGGCTGGGGGATACAGGGCCAGGGTGACGATAAACTCATCTTT,CALDFGGWGIQGQGDDKLIF
TRDD3,TRDV2,few,TRDJ1,TGTGCCTGTGACACCGGGAGGGCTCCCTTTCTGGGGGTCCCAACCGATAAACTCATCTTT,CACDTGRAPFLGVPTDKLIF
TRDD3,TRDV1,NA,TRDJ2,TGTGCTCTTGGGGGGGTTCCTGGGGGACAATTGACAGCAAAACTCTTCTTT,CALGGVPGGQLTAKLFF
TRDD3,TRDV1,NA,TRDJ1,TGTGCTCTTGGGGAACCCCGCCAACATTCCTACAATCCTACTGGGGGATCAAAAAGGCGTTACACCGATAAACTCATCTTT,CALGEPRQHSYNPTGGSKRRYTDKLIF
TRDD3,TRDV1,NA,TRDJ1,TGTGCTCTTGGGGAACTAGTTGCTACTGGGGCCGATAAACTCATCTTT,CALGELVATGADKLIF
NA,TRDV2,medium-sized,TRDJ2,TGTGCCTGTGACAGCCTCCCCAGGACAGCACAACTCTTCTTT,CACDSLPRTAQLFF
NA,TRDV1,NA,TRDJ1,TGTGCTCTTGGGGATAGAGCCTTCCCTCTTTTCGGTAAACTCATCTTT,CALGDRAFPLFGKLIF
NA,TRDV1,few,TRDJ1,TGTGCTCTTGGGACCCTTCCCCTCAACACCGATAAACTCATCTTT,CALGTLPLNTDKLIF
TRDD3,TRDV1,few,TRDJ1,TGTGCTCTTGGCCCAGGTGCTGTACTGGGGGTGGAGGCGACCCATCGCGATAAACTCATCTTT,CALGPGAVLGVEATHRDKLIF
NA,TRDV2,NA,TRDJ1,TGTGCCTGTGGCAATTGTTGCTGCCGATACGGGTGTAGAACCGATAAACTCATCTTT,CACGNCCCRYGCRTDKLIF
NA,TRDV1,NA,TRDJ2,TGTGCTATTGGGGAAATATCCTTCACGTGGTACTGGGGAAATAAGATGACAGCAAAACTCTTCTTT,CAIGEISFTWYWGNKMTAKLFF
NA,TRDV1,NA,TRDJ1,TGTGCTGTTGGGTACCGCCTTCCTAAGGGACTGGGGGTTCGATCCACCGATAAACTCATCTTT,CAVGYRLPKGLGVRSTDKLIF
NA,TRDV1,NA,TRDJ1,TGTGCTCTTGGGGAACTAGGAGGGGGGGGACACACCGATAAACTCATCTTT,CALGELGGGGHTDKLIF
TRDD3,TRDV2,NA,TRDJ3,TGTGCCTGTGACCGAGACGGACTGGGGGATACTGCCAGCTCCTGGGACACCCGACAGATGTTTTTC,CACDRDGLGDTASSWDTRQMFF
NA,TRAV29/DV5,NA,TRDJ2,TGTGCAGCAAGCGCCCAATCTGGGGACACTATGTTGACAGCACAACTCTTCTTT,CAASAQSGDTMLTAQLFF
NA,TRDV1,once,TRDJ1,TGTGCTCTTGGGGATCCGGCCTCCGAAAATGACGGGGTTCGGAGGACGGGGGACCCCGAGGGGAACGATAAACTCATCTTT,CALGDPASENDGVRRTGDPEGNDKLIF
NA,TRDV3,NA,TRDJ1,TGTGCCTTTAAGGGGGTTCGGGGACTCCTGATTGCCGATAAACTCATCTTT,CAFKGVRGLLIADKLIF
TRDD3,TRDV3,NA,TRDJ1,TGTGCCTCCTCACCCGGAAACATTCCTACTACTGGGGGATACACCGATAAACTCATCTTT,CASSPGNIPTTGGYTDKLIF
TRDD3,TRDV2,NA,TRDJ3,TGTGCCTGTGACACCGGGCTACTGGGGGATACGCTGTCCTGGGACACCCGACAGATGTTTTTC,CACDTGLLGDTLSWDTRQMFF
TRDD3,TRDV2,medium-sized,TRDJ3,TGTGCCTGTGACACCGCTTGGGGGATACGGAGCTCCTGGGACACCCGACAGATGTTTTTC,CACDTAWGIRSSWDTRQMFF
TRDD3,TRDV3,NA,TRDJ1,TGTGCCTTTCCTGTGAGTGCCAGTGTCTGGGGGATATCAGACACCGATAAACTCATCTTT,CAFPVSASVWGISDTDKLIF
TRDD3,TRDV3,NA,TRDJ1,TGTGCCTTTACAAAGGGGAGCAGAGGTCCCTGGGGGTCCAACACCGATAAACTCATCTTT,CAFTKGSRGPWGSNTDKLIF
NA,TRDV3,NA,TRDJ1,TGTGCATTGGAGGGGGACAGCCCTCGGAGACTAGGGTACACCGATAAACTCATCTTT,CALEGDSPRRLGYTDKLIF
NA,TRDV1,few,TRDJ3,TGTGCTCTTGCTTCCTCATACTGGGGCCTTAGGGTTTCCTGGGACACCCGACAGATGTTTTTC,CALASSYWGLRVSWDTRQMFF
NA,TRDV2,NA,TRDJ1,TGTGCCTGTGACCTCCTCGGGCCCCGTGTGGGATATGTCGATAAACTCATCTTT,CACDLLGPRVGYVDKLIF
NA,TRDV1,NA,TRDJ1,TGTGCTCTTGGGGAACTAGCTCCGCGGCCGCTACGAAGCGATAAACTCATCTTT,CALGELAPRPLRSDKLIF
TRDD3,TRDV2,NA,TRDJ2,TGTGCCTGTGACACCGGAGGGACTGGGGGAGCAAAACTCTTCTTT,CACDTGGTGGAKLFF
NA,TRDV2,NA,TRDJ1,TGTGCCTGTGACTCGGCAGGGATCCTGGTGGATACCCCGTACACCGATAAACTCATCTTT,CACDSAGILVDTPYTDKLIF
TRDD2,TRDV1,NA,TRDJ1,TGTGCTCTTGGGAGACGGCCTTCCTACGTCGGGGTATACGAGTACACCGATAAACTCATCTTT,CALGRRPSYVGVYEYTDKLIF
TRDD3,TRDV1,NA,TRDJ2,TGTGCTCTTGGGGAACTCCAGGGGGGTAAAAAGTTTTACTGGGGGTTCCCTTCTTTGACAGCACAACTCTTCTTT,CALGELQGGKKFYWGFPSLTAQLFF
TRDD3,TRDV1,NA,TRDJ1,TGTGCTCTTGGGGAACAGAGCGACCTTCCTAGAGTCTGGGGGATACGAGAGAGGGATAAACTCATCTTT,CALGEQSDLPRVWGIRERDKLIF
TRDD3,TRDV3,few,TRDJ2,TGTGCCTTTCCTACCTGGCCGCGATTTGGGTACTGGGGGATTGAAGCTTTGACAGCACAACTCTTCTTT,CAFPTWPRFGYWGIEALTAQLFF
TRDD3,TRDV3,NA,TRDJ1,TGTGCCTTTAAAAGTAGGGGGATACTCCGGTACACCGATAAACTCATCTTT,CAFKSRGILRYTDKLIF
TRDD3,TRDV1,few,TRDJ1,TGTGCTCTTGGGGAACCACTCCTACTGGGGGTTCCTAAACTCATCTTT,CALGEPLLLGVPKLIF
TRDD3,TRDV3,NA,TRDJ1,TGTGCCTTGTACTGGGGACACGGGGAGTCCGATAAACTCATCTTT,CALYWGHGESDKLIF
TRDD3,TRDV1,few,TRDJ1,TGTGCTCTTGGGGAATTCGGCCCTCCTAACCTTTCGACTGGGGGATACAATAAACTCATCTTT,CALGEFGPPNLSTGGYNKLIF
NA,TRDV1,NA,TRDJ2,TGTGCTATTGGGGAACGAATTTGGCCCCCGGATCTATTGACAGCACAACTCTTCTTT,CAIGERIWPPDLLTAQLFF
TRDD3,TRDV3,NA,TRDJ1,TGTGCCTTGGGGGATACAACCCGTAAACTCATCTTT,CALGDTTRKLIF
TRDD3,TRDV3,few,TRDJ1,TGTGCCTTTCTACTGGGGGATAGAAGGGCCGATAAACTCATCTTT,CAFLLGDRRADKLIF
TRDD3,TRAV29/DV5,few,TRDJ1,TGTGCAGCGGCCTGTACTGGGGGTTCGTACACCGATAAACTCATCTTT,CAAACTGGSYTDKLIF
TRDD3,TRDV3,NA,TRDJ2,TGTGCCTCGCCCTCGCCTACGTGCAGAACCTGGGGGAAACCCCCGACAGCAAAACTCTTCTTT,CASPSPTCRTWGKPPTAKLFF
TRDD3,TRDV1,few,TRDJ1,TGTGCTCCCCGCTACCGGCCTGGGGGATACGGGTACACCGATAAACTCATCTTT,CAPRYRPGGYGYTDKLIF